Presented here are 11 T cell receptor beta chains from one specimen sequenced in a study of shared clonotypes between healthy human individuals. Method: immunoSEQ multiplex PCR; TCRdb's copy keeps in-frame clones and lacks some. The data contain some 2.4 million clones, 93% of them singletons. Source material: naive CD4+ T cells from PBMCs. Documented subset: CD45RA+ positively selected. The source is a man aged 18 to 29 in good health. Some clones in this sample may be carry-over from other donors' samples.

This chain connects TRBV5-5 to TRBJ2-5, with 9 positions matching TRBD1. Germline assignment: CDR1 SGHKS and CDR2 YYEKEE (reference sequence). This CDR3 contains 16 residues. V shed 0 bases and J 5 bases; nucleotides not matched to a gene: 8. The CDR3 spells CASSLETGQGLETQYF. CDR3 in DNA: TGTGCCAGCAGCTTGGAAACGGGACAGGGTCTGGAGACCCAGTACTTC.

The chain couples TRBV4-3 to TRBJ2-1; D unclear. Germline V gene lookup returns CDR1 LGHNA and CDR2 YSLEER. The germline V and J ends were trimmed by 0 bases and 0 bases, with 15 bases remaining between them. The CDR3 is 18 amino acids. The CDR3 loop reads CASSQDPLGLSSYNEQFF. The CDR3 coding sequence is TGCGCCAGCAGCCAAGATCCCTTGGGCTTGAGCTCCTACAATGAGCAGTTCTTC.

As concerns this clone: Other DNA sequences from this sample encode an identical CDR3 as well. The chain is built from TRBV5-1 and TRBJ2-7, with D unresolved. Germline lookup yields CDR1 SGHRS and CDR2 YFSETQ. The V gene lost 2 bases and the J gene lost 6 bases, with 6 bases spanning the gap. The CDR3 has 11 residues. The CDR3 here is CASSFGGEQYF. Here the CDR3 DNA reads TGCGCCAGCAGCTTCGGCGGCGAGCAGTACTTC.

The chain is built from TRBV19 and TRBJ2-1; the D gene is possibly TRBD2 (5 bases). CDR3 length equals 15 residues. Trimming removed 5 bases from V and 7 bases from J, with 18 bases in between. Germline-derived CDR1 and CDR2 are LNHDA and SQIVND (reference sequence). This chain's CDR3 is CASSAHDYGRNEQFF. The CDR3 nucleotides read TGTGCCAGTAGTGCCCACGACTACGGTCGTAATGAGCAGTTCTTC.

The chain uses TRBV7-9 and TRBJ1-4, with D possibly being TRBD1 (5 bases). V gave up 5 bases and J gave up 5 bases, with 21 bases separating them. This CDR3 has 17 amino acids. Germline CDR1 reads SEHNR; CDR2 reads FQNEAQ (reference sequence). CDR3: CASSITPSGRGNEKLFF. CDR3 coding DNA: TGTGCCAGCAGCATAACTCCTTCGGGGAGGGGAAATGAAAAACTGTTTTTT.

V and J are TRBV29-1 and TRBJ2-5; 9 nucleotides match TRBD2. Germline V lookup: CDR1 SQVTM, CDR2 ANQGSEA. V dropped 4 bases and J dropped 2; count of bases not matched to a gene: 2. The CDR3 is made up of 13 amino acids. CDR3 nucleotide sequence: TGCAGCGTTGGGCGGGGGGGTCAAGAGACCCAGTACTTC. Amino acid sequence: CSVGRGGQETQYF.

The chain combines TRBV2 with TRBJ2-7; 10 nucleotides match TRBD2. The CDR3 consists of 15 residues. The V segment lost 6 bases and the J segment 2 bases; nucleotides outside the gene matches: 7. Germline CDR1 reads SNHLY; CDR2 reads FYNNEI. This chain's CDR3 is CASRKTSGPTYEQYF. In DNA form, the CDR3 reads TGTGCCAGCAGGAAGACTAGCGGGCCCACCTACGAGCAGTACTTC.

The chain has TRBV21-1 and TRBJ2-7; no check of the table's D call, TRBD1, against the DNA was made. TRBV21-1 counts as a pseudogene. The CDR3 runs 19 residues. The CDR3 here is CASSKGDKCASKRENEQYF. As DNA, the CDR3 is TGTGCCAGCAGCAAAGGGGACAAGTGTGCCTCTAAACGCGAAAACGAGCAGTACTTC.

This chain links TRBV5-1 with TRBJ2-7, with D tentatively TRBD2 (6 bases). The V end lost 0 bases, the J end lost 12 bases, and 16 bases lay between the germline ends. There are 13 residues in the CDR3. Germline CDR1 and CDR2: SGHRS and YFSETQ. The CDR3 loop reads CASSLAFEGAGYF. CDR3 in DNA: TGCGCCAGCAGCTTGGCCTTCGAGGGAGCGGGGTACTTC.

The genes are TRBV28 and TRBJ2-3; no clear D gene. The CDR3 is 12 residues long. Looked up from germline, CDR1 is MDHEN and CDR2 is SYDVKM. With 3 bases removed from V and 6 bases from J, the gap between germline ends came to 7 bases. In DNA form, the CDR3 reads TGTGCCAGCAGTTTCGTCGTGGATACGCAGTATTTT. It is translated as CASSFVVDTQYF.

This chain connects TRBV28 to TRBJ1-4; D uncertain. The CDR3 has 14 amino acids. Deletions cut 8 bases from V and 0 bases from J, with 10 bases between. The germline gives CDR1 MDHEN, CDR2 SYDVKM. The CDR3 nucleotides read TGTGCCAGCGGCGGAAGGGCAACTAATGAAAAACTGTTTTTT. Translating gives CASGGRATNEKLFF.